This entry concerns a single T cell receptor (beta chain). The antigen is undetermined. This specimen comes from a study of cytomegalovirus exposure and HLA in healthy donors. Study-wide results and limits: As confirmed in vitro, a few CMV-associated chains were specific for CMV antigens. The number of N-insertions in an Asian-associated ancestry cluster was reportedly below the 666-donor mean in a later analysis.

Germline loops: CDR1 SGHRS, CDR2 YFSETQ. The length of the CDR3 is 15 residues. The ends were cut back, 0 bases at V and 1 base at J, with 10 bases in the middle. The PCR was carried out with 60 Vbeta primers and 13 Jbeta primers. Sequencing used immunoSEQ multiplex PCR; TCRdb keeps in-frame clones, though not all of them. The data hold roughly 190,000 clones, with roughly 79% observed a single time. The specimen was PBMCs. The TCR comes from a woman aged 25-40 years in good health and CMV-seropositive. The chain carries TRBV5-1 and TRBJ1-2; D is unclear. As DNA, the CDR3 is TGCGCCAGCAGCTTGGACAGCGACTATAACTATGGCTACACCTTC. It translates to CASSLDSDYNYGYTF.